The 3 T cell receptor beta chains in this list originate from one sample, sequenced in a study of Graves' ophthalmopathy and Graves' hyperthyroidism listed by TCRdb under 2018. For sequencing, an Illumina HiSeq 2000 was employed. For repertoire sequencing, the TCR beta CDR3 regions were amplified from RNA transcripts. HTBI primers and the Qiagen OneStep RT-PCR kit were used in a first-round RT-PCR, which was followed by a second-round multiplex PCR, size selection and purification. The public reads were run again by TCRdb, first through fastp at Q25 and then through MiXCR, and only productive beta chains were kept. Each CDR3 protein appears once, grouped with its most common genes and DNA. For this sample the table gives more than 550,000 distinct CDR3 sequences, of which over 40% were detected only once. 3.3% of the sample goes to the ten largest clones. The sequenced sample was peripheral blood. The receptors originated from an adult man with Graves' ophthalmopathy.

This clonotype has a count of ten or more. The rearrangement joins TRBV11-2 to TRBJ1-1, with D unclear. CDR3 length: 13 residues. V lost 10 bases and J lost 1, with 13 bases in between. Per the germline V gene, CDR1 is SGHAT and CDR2 is FQNNGV. CDR3 in DNA: TGTGCCACCTCGCCGGAACCGAACACTGAAGCTTTCTTT. Translated, it gives CATSPEPNTEAFF. The full variable domain, with the rest looked up from reference TRBV11-2 and TRBJ1-1, is EAGVAQSPRYKIIEKRQSVAFWCNPISGHATLYWYQQILGQGPKLLIQFQNNGVVDDSQLPKDRFSAERLKGVDSTLKIQPAKLEDSAVYLCATSPEPNTEAFFGQGTRLTVV.

The gene calls are TRBV12-3 or TRBV12-4 and TRBJ1-2, with 12 bases identical to TRBD1. V shed 2 bases and J 4 bases; nucleotides not matched to a gene: 8. This CDR3 region has 17 residues. For the CDR3, the DNA is TGTGCCAGCAGTTTAAGGGGGACAGGGGGCCGTAGCTATGGCTACACCTTC. It specifies CASSLRGTGGRSYGYTF.

Comments on this clonotype: With a much larger clone just one base away, this may be a read error. The genes are TRBV20-1 and TRBJ1-2; D is ambiguous. V lost 3 bases and J 8 bases, leaving 7 bases between the germline ends. The germline CDR1 and CDR2 sequences are DFQATT and SNEGSKA (reference sequence). The CDR3 totals 10 residues. In DNA, the CDR3 is TGCAGTGCTAGGGCAGACGGCTACACCTTC. It translates to CSARADGYTF.